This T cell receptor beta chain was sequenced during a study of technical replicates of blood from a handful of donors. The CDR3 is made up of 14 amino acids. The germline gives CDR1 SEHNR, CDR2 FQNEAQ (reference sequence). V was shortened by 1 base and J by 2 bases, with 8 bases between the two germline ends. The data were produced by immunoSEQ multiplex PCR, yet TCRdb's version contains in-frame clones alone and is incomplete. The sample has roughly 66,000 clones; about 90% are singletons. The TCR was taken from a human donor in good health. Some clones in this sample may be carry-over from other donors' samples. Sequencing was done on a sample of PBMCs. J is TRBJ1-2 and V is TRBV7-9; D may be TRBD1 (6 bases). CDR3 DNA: TGTGCCAGCAGCTTAGTTGACAGGAACTATGGCTACACCTTC. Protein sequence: CASSLVDRNYGYTF.